A selection of T cell receptor beta chains follows, all from one sample in a study of post-analysis software for immune sequencing data. TCRdb independently ran MiXCR on the PCR reads; one entry per CDR3 protein. The sample lists hundreds of thousands of distinct CDR3 sequences, 30% occurring once. Sequencing was performed on blood. These receptors came from a girl between 10 and 17 years old with multiple sclerosis. Each CDR3 is given with its conserved first and last residue. Each record gives: V gene, J gene, clone size, D gene, CDR3 protein, CDR3 DNA. D genes are given only for firm matches. Rows may omit the clone size; those that give it use once, few, many or a size class.

v_call: TRBV10-3
j_call: TRBJ2-1
clone_size: few
d_call: NA
cdr3_aa: CAISGGGNEQFF
cdr3_nt: TGTGCCATCAGCGGAGGGGGGAATGAGCAGTTCTTC

v_call: TRBV29-1
j_call: TRBJ2-3
clone_size: NA
d_call: TRBD2
cdr3_aa: CSVEGVAGGTDMQYF
cdr3_nt: TGCAGCGTTGAAGGGGTAGCGGGGGGCACAGATATGCAGTATTTT

v_call: TRBV14
j_call: TRBJ2-1
clone_size: NA
d_call: NA
cdr3_aa: CASSQYRGLYNEQFF
cdr3_nt: TGTGCCAGCAGCCAGTATAGGGGCCTATACAATGAGCAGTTCTTC

v_call: TRBV9
j_call: TRBJ2-3
clone_size: NA
d_call: NA
cdr3_aa: CASSSHSVTDAQYF
cdr3_nt: TGTGCCAGCAGCTCGCACTCGGTCACAGATGCGCAGTATTTT

v_call: TRBV7-9
j_call: TRBJ2-5
clone_size: few
d_call: NA
cdr3_aa: CASSFEGQTQYF
cdr3_nt: TGTGCCAGCAGCTTCGAAGGACAGACCCAGTACTTC

v_call: TRBV6-6
j_call: TRBJ2-5
clone_size: few
d_call: TRBD1
cdr3_aa: CASTQTGGVPGEQYF
cdr3_nt: TGTGCCAGCACCCAAACAGGGGGCGTACCTGGAGAGCAGTACTTC

v_call: TRBV6-5
j_call: TRBJ1-1
clone_size: NA
d_call: NA
cdr3_aa: CASTFSGGNTEAFF
cdr3_nt: TGTGCCAGCACTTTCTCCGGGGGCAACACTGAAGCTTTCTTT

v_call: TRBV10-3
j_call: TRBJ1-2
clone_size: NA
d_call: NA
cdr3_aa: CATSSRGLEGYTF
cdr3_nt: TGTGCCACCAGTTCGCGGGGGCTAGAGGGCTACACCTTC

v_call: TRBV6-2/TRBV6-3
j_call: TRBJ1-5
clone_size: NA
d_call: NA
cdr3_aa: CASRPRTGQPQHF
cdr3_nt: TGTGCCAGCAGACCTCGGACCGGCCAGCCCCAGCATTTT

v_call: TRBV7-6
j_call: TRBJ2-6
clone_size: NA
d_call: NA
cdr3_aa: CASSLARGTGANVLTF
cdr3_nt: TGTGCCAGCAGCTTAGCGCGCGGGACTGGGGCCAACGTCCTGACTTTC

v_call: TRBV5-1
j_call: TRBJ2-6
clone_size: NA
d_call: TRBD1
cdr3_aa: CASSQDRVGSGANVLTF
cdr3_nt: TGCGCCAGCAGCCAAGACAGGGTAGGATCTGGGGCCAACGTCCTGACTTTC

v_call: TRBV2
j_call: TRBJ2-6
clone_size: few
d_call: NA
cdr3_aa: CASSEASQSGANVLTF
cdr3_nt: TGTGCCAGCAGTGAAGCGAGCCAGTCTGGGGCCAACGTCCTGACTTTC

v_call: TRBV4-3
j_call: TRBJ2-7
clone_size: many
d_call: NA
cdr3_aa: CASSQAFRGGYEQYF
cdr3_nt: TGCGCCAGCAGCCAAGCTTTCAGGGGAGGCTACGAGCAGTACTTC

v_call: TRBV29-1
j_call: TRBJ2-1
clone_size: many
d_call: TRBD2
cdr3_aa: CSGAGGRNADEQFF
cdr3_nt: TGCAGCGGGGCGGGCGGGAGGAATGCGGATGAGCAGTTCTTC

v_call: TRBV12-3/TRBV12-4
j_call: TRBJ2-3
clone_size: NA
d_call: TRBD2
cdr3_aa: CASSLGASGRTDAQYF
cdr3_nt: TGTGCCAGCAGTTTAGGCGCTAGCGGCCGCACAGATGCGCAGTATTTT

v_call: TRBV7-2
j_call: TRBJ2-5
clone_size: NA
d_call: NA
cdr3_aa: CASSPYREQETQYF
cdr3_nt: TGTGCCAGCAGCCCATACAGGGAACAAGAGACCCAGTACTTC

v_call: TRBV6-5
j_call: TRBJ2-7
clone_size: many
d_call: NA
cdr3_aa: CASSYSIPNPYEQYF
cdr3_nt: TGTGCCAGCAGTTACTCGATCCCGAATCCCTACGAGCAGTACTTC

v_call: TRBV6-5
j_call: TRBJ2-6
clone_size: few
d_call: NA
cdr3_aa: CASSSEWANVLTF
cdr3_nt: TGTGCCAGCAGTTCCGAGTGGGCCAACGTCCTGACTTTC

v_call: TRBV27
j_call: TRBJ1-2
clone_size: NA
d_call: NA
cdr3_aa: CASSLSQGKTYGYTF
cdr3_nt: TGTGCCAGCAGTTTATCGCAGGGCAAGACGTATGGCTACACCTTC

v_call: TRBV7-9
j_call: TRBJ2-7
clone_size: many
d_call: NA
cdr3_aa: CASSAPYDPRGYSYEQYF
cdr3_nt: TGTGCCAGCAGCGCACCGTATGACCCTCGGGGATACTCCTACGAGCAGTACTTC

v_call: TRBV6-5
j_call: TRBJ1-2
clone_size: many
d_call: NA
cdr3_aa: CASSYSSSGGYTF
cdr3_nt: TGTGCCAGCAGTTATTCTTCTTCGGGGGGCTACACCTTC

v_call: TRBV20-1
j_call: TRBJ2-1
clone_size: few
d_call: TRBD2
cdr3_aa: CSARDLGTSQYEQFF
cdr3_nt: TGCAGTGCTAGAGATCTTGGGACTAGTCAATATGAGCAGTTCTTC

v_call: TRBV29-1
j_call: TRBJ2-1
clone_size: many
d_call: NA
cdr3_aa: CSVRGPSSYNEQFF
cdr3_nt: TGCAGCGTTAGAGGTCCGAGCTCCTACAATGAGCAGTTCTTC

v_call: TRBV3-1
j_call: TRBJ2-7
clone_size: few
d_call: TRBD1
cdr3_aa: CASSQLLGGVSYEQYF
cdr3_nt: TGTGCCAGCAGCCAGCTCCTAGGGGGCGTCTCCTACGAGCAGTACTTC